A single sample is the source of the 17 T cell receptor beta chains below, sequenced in a study of blood T cell repertoires in COVID-19. Produced via immunoSEQ multiplex PCR; TCRdb's table is partial and in-frame only. The sample carries 100,000 to 120,000 clones, about four fifths recorded once. The material sequenced was peripheral blood. Source of these receptors: a woman aged 40 to 50 with acute or convalescent COVID-19.

The chain is built from TRBV11-2 and TRBJ1-3; D is uncertain. The germline V gene has CDR1 SGHAT and CDR2 FQNNGV. V lost 2 bases, J lost 0 bases, and 8 bases lay in between. The CDR3 is 15 amino acids. CDR3 protein: CASSLNRFSGNTIYF. CDR3 coding DNA: TGTGCCAGCAGCTTAAACAGATTCTCTGGAAACACCATATATTTT.

The rearrangement joins TRBV12-3 or TRBV12-4 to TRBJ2-3, with a weak D call TRBD2 (6 bases). V gave up 7 bases and J gave up 2 bases, with 10 bases separating them. There are 13 residues in the CDR3. CDR3: CASTPGVTDTQYF. CDR3 DNA: TGTGCCAGCACCCCGGGGGTCACAGATACGCAGTATTTT.

The chain employs TRBV6-6 and TRBJ2-7; D may be TRBD2 (6 bases). The V end lost 6 bases, the J end lost 3 bases, and 9 bases lay between the germline ends. Germline CDR1 reads MNHNY; CDR2 reads SVGAGI (reference sequence). The CDR3 totals 12 residues. Here the CDR3 reads CASSPGGYEQYF. DNA of the CDR3: TGTGCCAGCAGCCCCGGGGGCTACGAGCAGTACTTC.

V and J are TRBV5-1 and TRBJ2-1, with a weak D call TRBD1 (5 bases). Trimming pared 1 base from V and 5 bases from J, leaving 13 bases between. Germline-derived CDR1 and CDR2 are SGHRS and YFSETQ. The CDR3 is made up of 15 amino acids. CDR3 residues: CASSLQGVIHNEQFF. In DNA form, the CDR3 reads TGCGCCAGCAGCTTGCAGGGCGTCATCCACAATGAGCAGTTCTTC. Full variable domain (remainder filled in from reference TRBV5-1 and TRBJ2-1): KAGVTQTPRYLIKTRGQQVTLSCSPISGHRSVSWYQQTPGQGLQFLFEYFSETQRNKGNFPGRFSGRQFSNSRSEMNVSTLELGDSALYLCASSLQGVIHNEQFFGPGTRLTVL.

As regards this clone: An end of the junction differs from the germline gene, which may be a read error. V usage is TRBV10-3 and J usage is TRBJ1-1; 10 bases agree with TRBD1. CDR1 and CDR2 (germline): ENHRY, SYGVKD. The CDR3 totals 18 residues. The CDR3, as DNA: TGTGCCATCAGAGAGTCTACCGGGACAGGGGTGGAATACACTGAAGCTTTCTTT. This gives the protein CAIRESTGTGVEYTEAFF.

The chain is built from TRBV4-3 and TRBJ1-5; D is unclear. This CDR3 is 15 amino acids long. CDR1 LGHNA and CDR2 YSLEER come from the germline V gene. V dropped 0 bases and J dropped 7 bases, with 13 bases sitting between them. The CDR3 DNA follows: TGCGCCAGCAGCCAAGATTTGGGCAGGCGCCAGCCCCAGCATTTT. Protein sequence: CASSQDLGRRQPQHF.

J is TRBJ1-1 and V is TRBV5-5, with D possibly being TRBD1 (6 bases). The CDR3 is made up of 16 amino acids. Trimming removed 4 bases from V and 1 base from J, with 17 bases in between. CDR1 is SGHKS and CDR2 is YYEKEE in the germline V gene (reference sequence). The CDR3 nucleotides are TGTGCCAGCAGCCCGGCGGGGGCGAGAGAGAACACTGAAGCTTTCTTT. The encoded protein is CASSPAGARENTEAFF.

V gene TRBV9 combines with J gene TRBJ1-1; no reliable D call. Germline lookup yields CDR1 SGDLS and CDR2 YYNGEE. CDR3 length: 14 residues. The V end lost 0 bases, the J end lost 1 base, and 7 bases lay between the germline ends. CDR3 in DNA: TGTGCCAGCAGCGTAGGGAGGGCGAACACTGAAGCTTTCTTT. Its translation: CASSVGRANTEAFF. Filled out from reference TRBV9 and TRBJ1-1, the complete variable domain reads DSGVTQTPKHLITATGQRVTLRCSPRSGDLSVYWYQQSLDQGLQFLIQYYNGEERAKGNILERFSAQQFPDLHSELNLSSLELGDSALYFCASSVGRANTEAFFGQGTRLTVV.

The chain joins TRBV5-1 to TRBJ1-1; perhaps TRBD1 as D (6 bases). The CDR3 sequence is 15 residues long. V lost 4 bases and J 4 bases, leaving 17 bases between the germline ends. CDR1 and CDR2 from the germline V gene are SGHRS and YFSETQ. The CDR3 region is CASSGDRTWGTEAFF. As DNA, the CDR3 is TGCGCCAGCAGCGGAGACAGGACCTGGGGCACTGAAGCTTTCTTT.

The chain carries TRBV30 and TRBJ1-2, with a possible D match to TRBD1 (5 bases). This CDR3 contains 13 residues. Trimming pared 0 bases from V and 6 bases from J, leaving 11 bases between. CDR1 and CDR2 from the germline V gene are GTSNPN and SVGIG (reference sequence). The CDR3 nucleotides are TGTGCCTGGAGTGTAAGGGGCTTAAATGGCTACACCTTC. Protein product: CAWSVRGLNGYTF.

The genes are TRBV19 and TRBJ2-2; 7 bases align to TRBD1. V trimming: 1 base; J trimming: 0 bases; junction bases outside the gene matches: 5. CDR3 length equals 17 residues. Germline V gives CDR1 LNHDA, CDR2 SQIVND (reference sequence). For the CDR3, the DNA is TGTGCCAGTAGTATAGCCTCCACAGGGGCGAACACCGGGGAGCTGTTTTTT. Its translation: CASSIASTGANTGELFF.

The V and J genes are TRBV12-3 or TRBV12-4 and TRBJ2-2, with D unclear. The CDR3 covers 12 residues. Deletions cut 2 bases from V and 10 bases from J, with 8 bases between. The CDR3 nucleotides are TGTGCCAGCAGTTTAAGACACGTGGAGCTGTTTTTT. It encodes CASSLRHVELFF.

This chain links TRBV3-1 (or the pseudogene TRBV3-2) with TRBJ1-6; weak D call: TRBD1 (6 bases). CDR1 and CDR2 from the germline V gene are LGHDT and YNNKEL (reference sequence). Trimming shortened V by 3 bases and J by 6 bases, and 9 bases separated the two germline ends. This CDR3 is built from 14 residues. This CDR3 reads CASSQRTVNSPLHF. CDR3 sequence (DNA): TGTGCCAGCAGCCAGAGGACAGTTAATTCACCCCTCCACTTT.

The chain is built from TRBV11-2 and TRBJ1-6, with D hard to call. This CDR3 has 13 residues. Deletions cut 2 bases from V and 7 bases from J, with 6 bases between. Germline-derived CDR1 and CDR2 are SGHAT and FQNNGV. The CDR3 sequence: CASSLNSNSPLHF. DNA for the CDR3: TGTGCCAGCAGCTTAAACTCGAATTCACCCCTCCACTTT. The variable domain in full, completed from reference TRBV11-2 and TRBJ1-6, reads EAGVAQSPRYKIIEKRQSVAFWCNPISGHATLYWYQQILGQGPKLLIQFQNNGVVDDSQLPKDRFSAERLKGVDSTLKIQPAKLEDSAVYLCASSLNSNSPLHFGNGTRLTVT.

The chain has TRBV7-2 and TRBJ1-5; unclear D gene. Trimming removed 5 bases at V and 6 bases at J, with 11 bases between. Germline-derived CDR1 and CDR2 are SGHTA and FQGNSA. There are 13 residues in the CDR3. For the CDR3, the DNA is TGTGCCAGCAGCCCGGGAAATGGTCAGCCCCAGCATTTT. Its translation is CASSPGNGQPQHF.

The rearrangement joins TRBV7-3 to TRBJ1-2, with TRBD1 identical over 8 bases. With V trimmed by 2 bases and J by 6 bases, 5 bases remained unmatched. This CDR3 region has 14 residues. The germline gives CDR1 SGHTA, CDR2 FQGTGA. DNA of the CDR3: TGTGCCAGCAGCTTATTTCAGGGGGCGGATGGCTACACCTTC. Translating gives CASSLFQGADGYTF.

The chain couples TRBV4-1 to TRBJ2-7; 7 bases agree with TRBD2. Germline V gives CDR1 MGHRA, CDR2 YSYEKL. The junction had 10 bases not matched to a gene; V was cut back by 10 bases and J by 4 bases. This CDR3 comprises 13 residues. The CDR3 reads CATLRGKGYEQYF. In DNA, the CDR3 is TGCGCCACTTTGCGGGGGAAGGGATACGAGCAGTACTTC.